Listed below are T cell receptor beta chains from one sample, sequenced in a study of control samples from healthy donors and cancer patients. The assay was immunoSEQ multiplex PCR, and TCRdb's table has in-frame clones only and misses some. The repertoire has tens of thousands of clones, 80% to 95% of them found once; the top ten carry about 1.3%. The sequenced sample consisted of PBMCs. The receptors here all came from a woman aged 40-49 years with lung cancer. The CDR3 runs from the conserved cysteine through the conserved F or W. Each record gives: CDR3 protein, CDR3 DNA, D gene, J gene, CDR3 length, V gene, clone size. D genes are given only for firm matches. Size is stated for part of the rows, as once, few or many counts, or as a class when the clone is expanded.

CDR3: CASSTGGGANQPQHF
DNA: TGTGCCAGTAGTACGGGCGGAGGCGCCAATCAGCCCCAGCATTTT
D: NA
J: TRBJ1-5
length: 15
V: TRBV19
size: NA

CDR3: CASSSTPARQGKYSPLHF
DNA: TGTGCCAGCAGTTCCACCCCGGCTCGACAGGGAAAGTATTCACCCCTCCACTTT
D: TRBD1
J: TRBJ1-6
length: 18
V: TRBV28
size: NA

CDR3: CASSLAGEQFF
DNA: TGTGCCAGCAGTTTAGCAGGGGAGCAGTTCTTC
D: NA
J: TRBJ2-1
length: 11
V: TRBV12-3/TRBV12-4
size: NA

CDR3: CASREGASTDTQYF
DNA: TGTGCCAGCAGAGAAGGCGCTAGCACAGATACGCAGTATTTT
D: NA
J: TRBJ2-3
length: 14
V: TRBV2
size: NA

CDR3: CASSVEGRVTEAFF
DNA: TGTGCCAGCAGCGTAGAAGGCAGGGTCACTGAAGCTTTCTTT
D: NA
J: TRBJ1-1
length: 14
V: TRBV9
size: NA

CDR3: CASSPTGNTEAFF
DNA: TGTGCCAGCAGCCCGACAGGGAACACTGAAGCTTTCTTT
D: NA
J: TRBJ1-1
length: 13
V: TRBV11-3
size: NA

CDR3: CASNPGQGNEKLFF
DNA: TGTGCCAGTAATCCGGGACAGGGGAATGAAAAACTGTTTTTT
D: TRBD1
J: TRBJ1-4
length: 14
V: TRBV19
size: NA

CDR3: CASSFNYGGQFF
DNA: TGCGCCAGCAGCTTTAACTATGGTGGGCAGTTCTTC
D: NA
J: TRBJ2-1
length: 12
V: TRBV5-1
size: NA

CDR3: CASSQDPGPAKHTIYF
DNA: TGTGCCAGCAGCCAAGATCCGGGACCCGCCAAGCACACCATATATTTT
D: NA
J: TRBJ1-3
length: 16
V: TRBV4-2
size: once

CDR3: CASSLAPRGDQGGYTF
DNA: TGTGCCAGCAGCTTAGCCCCCAGAGGAGACCAGGGTGGCTACACCTTC
D: NA
J: TRBJ1-2
length: 16
V: TRBV7-8
size: NA

CDR3: CASSPRSLNTEAFF
DNA: TGTGCCAGCAGCCCCCGCAGCCTGAACACTGAAGCTTTCTTT
D: NA
J: TRBJ1-1
length: 14
V: TRBV3-1/TRBV3-2
size: NA

CDR3: CASSFQQGTGQPQHF
DNA: TGTGCCAGCAGCTTTCAACAGGGGACGGGACAGCCCCAGCATTTT
D: TRBD1
J: TRBJ1-5
length: 15
V: TRBV7-3
size: NA

CDR3: CASSVREGTGELFF
DNA: TGTGCCAGCAGTGTTAGGGAGGGCACCGGGGAGCTGTTTTTT
D: TRBD2
J: TRBJ2-2
length: 14
V: TRBV6-4
size: NA

CDR3: CATPGLRRGKNIQYF
DNA: TGTGCCACCCCGGGACTTCGACGTGGAAAAAACATTCAGTACTTC
D: NA
J: TRBJ2-4
length: 15
V: TRBV24-1
size: NA

CDR3: CASSWFTYEQYF
DNA: TGTGCCAGCAGTTGGTTTACCTACGAGCAGTACTTC
D: NA
J: TRBJ2-7
length: 12
V: TRBV2
size: NA

CDR3: CASSLGGLRAYTF
DNA: TGTGCCAGCAGCTTAGGTGGACTGCGGGCCTACACCTTC
D: NA
J: TRBJ1-2
length: 13
V: TRBV5-4
size: NA

CDR3: CASSFATGAGPGITF
DNA: NA
D: NA
J: TRBJ1-2
length: 15
V: TRBV28
size: NA

CDR3: CASSPSMYGNTIYF
DNA: TGTGCCAGCAGTCCCAGTATGTATGGAAACACCATATATTTT
D: NA
J: TRBJ1-3
length: 14
V: TRBV27
size: NA

CDR3: CASSHLPGGSNYEQYF
DNA: TGTGCCAGCAGCCACCTGCCAGGGGGCTCCAACTACGAGCAGTACTTC
D: TRBD1
J: TRBJ2-7
length: 16
V: TRBV13
size: NA

CDR3: CASSLGQGRNEQFF
DNA: TGCGCCAGCAGCTTGGGACAGGGGAGGAATGAGCAGTTCTTC
D: TRBD1
J: TRBJ2-1
length: 14
V: TRBV5-1
size: NA

CDR3: CTSSQDPGTSGGPAYEQYF
DNA: TGCACCAGCAGCCAAGATCCCGGGACTAGCGGGGGTCCTGCCTACGAGCAGTACTTC
D: NA
J: TRBJ2-7
length: 19
V: TRBV1
size: NA

CDR3: CASGGSNQPQHF
DNA: TGTGCCAGCGGTGGTAGCAATCAGCCCCAGCATTTT
D: NA
J: TRBJ1-5
length: 12
V: TRBV27
size: NA

CDR3: CASSQVQTGFNEKLFF
DNA: TGCGCCAGCAGCCAAGTCCAGACAGGGTTCAATGAAAAACTGTTTTTT
D: TRBD1
J: TRBJ1-4
length: 16
V: TRBV4-1
size: NA

CDR3: CASGRGRSEKLFF
DNA: TGTGCCAGCGGGAGGGGGCGCAGCGAAAAACTGTTTTTT
D: TRBD1
J: TRBJ1-4
length: 13
V: TRBV7-9
size: NA

CDR3: CASSHWTGELFF
DNA: TGTGCCAGCAGCCATTGGACTGGGGAGCTGTTTTTT
D: NA
J: TRBJ2-2
length: 12
V: TRBV3-1/TRBV3-2
size: NA

CDR3: CAISGAKLPRGTDTQYF
DNA: TGTGCCATCAGTGGGGCCAAGTTACCAAGAGGCACAGATACGCAGTATTTT
D: NA
J: TRBJ2-3
length: 17
V: TRBV10-3
size: NA

CDR3: CASSVPGITEAFF
DNA: TGTGCCAGCAGCGTTCCGGGAATAACTGAAGCTTTCTTT
D: NA
J: TRBJ1-1
length: 13
V: TRBV9
size: NA

CDR3: CASSDGQAPLGKLFF
DNA: TGTGCCAGCAGTGATGGACAGGCCCCCCTTGGAAAACTGTTTTTT
D: TRBD1
J: TRBJ1-4
length: 15
V: TRBV2
size: NA

CDR3: CASGFRGLTQFF
DNA: TGTGCTAGTGGTTTCAGAGGGCTAACGCAGTTCTTC
D: NA
J: TRBJ2-1
length: 12
V: TRBV12-5
size: NA

CDR3: CASSPGTDYEQYF
DNA: TGTGCCAGCAGCCCTGGGACAGACTACGAGCAGTACTTC
D: TRBD1
J: TRBJ2-7
length: 13
V: TRBV3-1/TRBV3-2
size: NA

CDR3: CASSERGGAPEAFF
DNA: TGTGCCAGCAGCGAGAGGGGAGGTGCCCCTGAAGCTTTCTTT
D: NA
J: TRBJ1-1
length: 14
V: TRBV7-9
size: NA

CDR3: CASSEGTGGSVAFF
DNA: TGTGCCAGCAGTGAAGGGACAGGGGGTAGTGTGGCTTTCTTT
D: TRBD1
J: TRBJ1-1
length: 14
V: TRBV6-1
size: NA

CDR3: CSVWTGQDGDADTQYF
DNA: TGCAGCGTTTGGACAGGGCAGGATGGAGATGCAGATACGCAGTATTTT
D: TRBD1
J: TRBJ2-3
length: 16
V: TRBV29-1
size: NA

CDR3: CSVEKGHGYTF
DNA: TGCAGCGTTGAGAAAGGGCATGGCTACACCTTC
D: NA
J: TRBJ1-2
length: 11
V: TRBV29-1
size: NA

CDR3: CASTSPLAGGPDTQYF
DNA: TGTGCCAGTACCTCCCCCCTAGCGGGGGGGCCGGATACGCAGTATTTT
D: TRBD2
J: TRBJ2-3
length: 16
V: TRBV19
size: NA

CDR3: CASSTASSGNTIYF
DNA: TGTGCCAGCTCGACGGCCTCCTCTGGAAACACCATATATTTT
D: NA
J: TRBJ1-3
length: 14
V: TRBV18
size: NA

CDR3: CASSFTQNTEAFF
DNA: TGTGCCAGCAGTTTTACTCAGAACACTGAAGCTTTCTTT
D: NA
J: TRBJ1-1
length: 13
V: TRBV6-5
size: NA

CDR3: CASSFTGYSNQPQHF
DNA: TGTGCCAGCAGTTTTACCGGCTATAGCAATCAGCCCCAGCATTTT
D: NA
J: TRBJ1-5
length: 15
V: TRBV28
size: NA

CDR3: CASSFNLGQLYEQYF
DNA: TGTGCCAGCAGCTTTAATTTGGGACAACTCTACGAGCAGTACTTC
D: NA
J: TRBJ2-7
length: 15
V: TRBV7-2
size: NA

CDR3: CASSQTTGSGELFF
DNA: TGTGCCAGCAGCCAAACGACAGGGTCCGGGGAGCTGTTTTTT
D: TRBD1
J: TRBJ2-2
length: 14
V: TRBV3-1/TRBV3-2
size: once

CDR3: CASSVGFSGGQETQYF
DNA: TGTGCCAGCAGCGTAGGTTTTAGCGGGGGACAAGAGACCCAGTACTTC
D: TRBD2
J: TRBJ2-5
length: 16
V: TRBV9
size: NA